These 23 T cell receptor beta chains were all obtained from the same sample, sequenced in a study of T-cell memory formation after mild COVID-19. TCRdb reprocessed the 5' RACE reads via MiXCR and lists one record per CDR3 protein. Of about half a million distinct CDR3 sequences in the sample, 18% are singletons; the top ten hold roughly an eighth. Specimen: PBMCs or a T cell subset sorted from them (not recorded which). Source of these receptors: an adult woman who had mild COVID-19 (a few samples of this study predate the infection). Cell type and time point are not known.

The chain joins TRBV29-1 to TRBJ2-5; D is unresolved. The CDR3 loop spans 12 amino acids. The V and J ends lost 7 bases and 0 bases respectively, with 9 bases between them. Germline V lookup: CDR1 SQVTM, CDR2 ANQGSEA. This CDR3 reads CSGRRYQETQYF. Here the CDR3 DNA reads TGCAGCGGTCGACGGTACCAAGAGACCCAGTACTTC.

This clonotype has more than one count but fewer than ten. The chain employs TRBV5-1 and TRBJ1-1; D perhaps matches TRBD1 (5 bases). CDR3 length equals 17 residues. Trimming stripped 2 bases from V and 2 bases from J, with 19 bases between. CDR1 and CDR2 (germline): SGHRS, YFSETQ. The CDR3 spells CASSLAGTGIGNTEAFF. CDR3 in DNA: TGCGCCAGCAGCTTAGCAGGGACTGGGATCGGTAACACTGAAGCTTTCTTT.

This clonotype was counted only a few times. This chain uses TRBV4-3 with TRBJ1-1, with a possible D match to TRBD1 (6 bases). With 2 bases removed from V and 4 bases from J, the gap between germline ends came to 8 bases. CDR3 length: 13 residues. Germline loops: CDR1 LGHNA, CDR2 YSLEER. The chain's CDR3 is CASSQQGSTEAFF. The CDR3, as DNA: TGCGCCAGCAGCCAACAGGGGTCCACTGAAGCTTTCTTT.

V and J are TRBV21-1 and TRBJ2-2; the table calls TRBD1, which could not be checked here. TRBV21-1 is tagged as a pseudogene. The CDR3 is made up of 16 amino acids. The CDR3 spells CASSKDLSGRTWELFF. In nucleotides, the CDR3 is TGTGCCAGCAGCAAAGACCTCTCCGGGAGAACCTGGGAGCTGTTTTTT.

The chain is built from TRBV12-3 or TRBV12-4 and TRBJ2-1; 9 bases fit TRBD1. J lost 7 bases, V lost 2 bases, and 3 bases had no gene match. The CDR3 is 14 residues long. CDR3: CASSLTTGGNEQFF. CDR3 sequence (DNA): TGTGCCAGCAGTTTAACGACAGGGGGGAATGAGCAGTTCTTC.

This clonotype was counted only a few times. The CDR3 region is CAWISGSPEQYF. The CDR3 DNA is TGTGCCTGGATATCCGGGAGTCCTGAACAGTATTTT. V gene TRBV30 combines with J gene TRBJ2-3, with D maybe TRBD2 (6 bases). The V end lost 4 bases, the J end lost 12 bases, and 17 bases lay between the germline ends. Per germline, CDR1 GTSNPN and CDR2 SVGIG (reference sequence). The CDR3 consists of 12 residues.

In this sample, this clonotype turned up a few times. Here the CDR3 DNA reads TGTGCCAGCAGCCAAGTTTTCACCGGGGAGCTGTTTTTT. Its protein product is CASSQVFTGELFF. The V and J genes are TRBV3-1 and TRBJ2-2; D gene unclear. With 1 base removed from V and 4 bases from J, the gap between germline ends came to 4 bases. The germline V gene has CDR1 LGHDT and CDR2 YNNKEL (reference sequence). This CDR3 contains 13 residues.

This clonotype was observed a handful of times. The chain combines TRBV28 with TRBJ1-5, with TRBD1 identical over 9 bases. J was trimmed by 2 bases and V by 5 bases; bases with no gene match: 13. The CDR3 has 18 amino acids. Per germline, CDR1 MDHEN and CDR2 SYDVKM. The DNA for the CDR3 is TGTGCCAGCAGTCGAAGTGGGACAGGGAGGATGGGCAATCAGCCCCAGCATTTT. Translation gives CASSRSGTGRMGNQPQHF.

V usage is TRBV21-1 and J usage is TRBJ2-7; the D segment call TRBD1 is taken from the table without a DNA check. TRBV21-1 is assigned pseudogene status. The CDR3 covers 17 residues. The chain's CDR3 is CASSKGTGRHNYYEQYF. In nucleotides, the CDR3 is TGTGCCAGCAGCAAAGGCACCGGGCGGCACAACTACTACGAGCAGTACTTC.

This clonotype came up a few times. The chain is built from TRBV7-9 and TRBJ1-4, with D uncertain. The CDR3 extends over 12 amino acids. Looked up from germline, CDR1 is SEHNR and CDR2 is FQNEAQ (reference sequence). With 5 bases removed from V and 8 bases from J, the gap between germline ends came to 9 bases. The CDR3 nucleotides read TGTGCCAGCAGCCTATCTGGGGAAAAACTGTTTTTT. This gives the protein CASSLSGEKLFF.

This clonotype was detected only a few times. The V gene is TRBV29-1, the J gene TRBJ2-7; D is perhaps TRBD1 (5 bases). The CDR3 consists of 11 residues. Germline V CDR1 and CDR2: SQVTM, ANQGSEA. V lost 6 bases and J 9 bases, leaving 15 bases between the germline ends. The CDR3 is CSVGAGVGQYF. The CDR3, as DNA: TGCAGCGTAGGGGCCGGTGTAGGGCAGTACTTC.

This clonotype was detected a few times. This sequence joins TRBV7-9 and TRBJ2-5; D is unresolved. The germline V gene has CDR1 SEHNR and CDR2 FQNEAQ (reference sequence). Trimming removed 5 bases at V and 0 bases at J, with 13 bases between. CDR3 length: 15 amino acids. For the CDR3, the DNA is TGTGCCAGCAGCCCTATCGACTCGTACCAAGAGACCCAGTACTTC. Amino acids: CASSPIDSYQETQYF.

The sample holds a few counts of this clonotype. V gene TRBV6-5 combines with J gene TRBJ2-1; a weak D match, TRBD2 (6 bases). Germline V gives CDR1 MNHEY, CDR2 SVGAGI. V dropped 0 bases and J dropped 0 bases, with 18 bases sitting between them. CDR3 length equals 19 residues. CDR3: CASSYSTSSPLGSYNEQFF. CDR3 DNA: TGTGCCAGCAGTTACTCGACTAGTAGTCCTCTCGGCTCCTACAATGAGCAGTTCTTC.

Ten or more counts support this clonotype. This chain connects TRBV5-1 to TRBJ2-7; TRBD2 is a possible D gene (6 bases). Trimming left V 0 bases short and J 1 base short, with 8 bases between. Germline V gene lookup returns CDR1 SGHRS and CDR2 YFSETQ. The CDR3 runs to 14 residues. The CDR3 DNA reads TGCGCCAGCAGCTTGGACGGGAGATCCTACGAGCAGTACTTC. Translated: CASSLDGRSYEQYF. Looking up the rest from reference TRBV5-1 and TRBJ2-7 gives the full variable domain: KAGVTQTPRYLIKTRGQQVTLSCSPISGHRSVSWYQQTPGQGLQFLFEYFSETQRNKGNFPGRFSGRQFSNSRSEMNVSTLELGDSALYLCASSLDGRSYEQYFGPGTRLTVT.

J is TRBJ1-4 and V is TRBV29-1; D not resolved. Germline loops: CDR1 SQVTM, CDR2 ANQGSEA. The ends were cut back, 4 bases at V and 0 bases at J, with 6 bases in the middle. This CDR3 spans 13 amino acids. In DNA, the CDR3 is TGCAGCGTTGGCCAGTCAACTAATGAAAAACTGTTTTTT. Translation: CSVGQSTNEKLFF.

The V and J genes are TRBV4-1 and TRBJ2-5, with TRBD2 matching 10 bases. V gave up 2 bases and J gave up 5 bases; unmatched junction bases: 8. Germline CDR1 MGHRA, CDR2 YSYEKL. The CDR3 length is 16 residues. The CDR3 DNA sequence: TGCGCCAGCAGCCAACAAGCGGGGGGGATTTGGGAGACCCAGTACTTC. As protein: CASSQQAGGIWETQYF.

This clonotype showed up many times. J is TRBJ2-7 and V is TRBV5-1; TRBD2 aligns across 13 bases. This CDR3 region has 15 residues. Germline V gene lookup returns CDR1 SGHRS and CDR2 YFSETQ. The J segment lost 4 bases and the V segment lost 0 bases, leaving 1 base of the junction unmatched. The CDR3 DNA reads TGCGCCAGCAGCTTGGAGACTAGCGGGGGGTACGAGCAGTACTTC. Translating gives CASSLETSGGYEQYF.

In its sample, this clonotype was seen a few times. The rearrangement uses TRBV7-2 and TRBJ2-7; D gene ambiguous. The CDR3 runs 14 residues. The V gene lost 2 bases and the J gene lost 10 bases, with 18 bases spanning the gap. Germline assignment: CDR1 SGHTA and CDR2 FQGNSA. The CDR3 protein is CASSLQVTTSPQYF. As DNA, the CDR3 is TGTGCCAGCAGCTTACAGGTTACTACGAGTCCCCAGTACTTC.

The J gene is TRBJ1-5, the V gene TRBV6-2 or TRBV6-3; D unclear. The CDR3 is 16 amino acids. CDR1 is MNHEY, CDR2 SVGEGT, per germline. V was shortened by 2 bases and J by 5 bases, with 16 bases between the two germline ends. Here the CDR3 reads CASSYGAALAYQPQHF. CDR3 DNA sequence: TGTGCCAGCAGTTACGGAGCGGCTCTGGCCTATCAGCCCCAGCATTTT.

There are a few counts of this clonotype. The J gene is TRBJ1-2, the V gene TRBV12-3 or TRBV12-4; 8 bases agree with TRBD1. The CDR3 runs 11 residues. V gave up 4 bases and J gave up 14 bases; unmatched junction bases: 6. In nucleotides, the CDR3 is TGTGCCAGCAGTTCGGACAGGGATAAAACCTTC. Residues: CASSSDRDKTF.

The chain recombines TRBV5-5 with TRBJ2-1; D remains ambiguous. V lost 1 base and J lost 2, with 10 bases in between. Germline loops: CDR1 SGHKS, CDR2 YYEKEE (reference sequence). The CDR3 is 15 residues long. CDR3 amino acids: CASSLTVTPYNEQFF. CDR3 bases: TGTGCCAGCAGCTTGACCGTGACACCCTACAATGAGCAGTTCTTC.

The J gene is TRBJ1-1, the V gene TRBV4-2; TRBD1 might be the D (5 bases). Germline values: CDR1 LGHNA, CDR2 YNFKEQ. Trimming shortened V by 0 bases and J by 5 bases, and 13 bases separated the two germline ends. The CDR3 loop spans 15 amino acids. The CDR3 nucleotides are TGTGCCAGCAGCCAAGAGAGAGCCCGGGGGACTGAAGCTTTCTTT. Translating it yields CASSQERARGTEAFF.

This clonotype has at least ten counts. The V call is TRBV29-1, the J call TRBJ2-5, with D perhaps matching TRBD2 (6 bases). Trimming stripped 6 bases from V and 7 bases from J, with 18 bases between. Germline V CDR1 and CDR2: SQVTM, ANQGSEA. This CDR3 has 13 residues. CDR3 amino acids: CSVDPGGVGTQYF. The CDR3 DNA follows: TGCAGCGTCGATCCCGGAGGGGTTGGGACCCAGTACTTC.